One and the same sample provided the 24 T cell receptor beta chains below, sequenced in a study of regulatory T cells in long-lasting Graves disease. Arm-PCR with iRepertoire HTBI primers amplified the CDR3 regions for these TCR beta libraries. TCRdb itself ran the multiplex PCR reads through MiXCR, one entry per CDR3 protein. The sample gives hundreds of thousands of distinct CDR3 sequences, about 14% of which show up once; over 20% is in the top ten. The time point here: newly diagnosed GD, antithyroid drugs for less than 3 months. Making the TCR library involved RNA that had been extracted from PBMCs. The starting material was peripheral blood mononuclear cells (PBMCs), obtained at new diagnosis, from a patient treated with antithyroid drugs. These receptors were obtained from a female donor with Graves disease.

In its sample, this clonotype was seen a few times. The chain recombines TRBV3-1 with TRBJ2-3; the D is unclear. V was trimmed by 0 bases and J by 2 bases, leaving 15 bases between them. The CDR3 is 17 amino acids. CDR1 is LGHDT, CDR2 YNNKEL, per germline (reference sequence). The CDR3 DNA is TGTGCCAGCAGCCAAGATGTATGGCGCGACCTCACAGATACGCAGTATTTT. Residues: CASSQDVWRDLTDTQYF.

This clonotype has a handful of counts. V gene TRBV5-1 combines with J gene TRBJ1-6; D unresolved. CDR1 and CDR2 from the germline V gene are SGHRS and YFSETQ. Trimming left V 4 bases short and J 7 bases short, with 21 bases between. This CDR3 has 17 residues. The CDR3 nucleotides are TGCGCCAGCAGCCTACACCCGGGTGCAGTCAAAAATTCACCCCTCCACTTT. As protein: CASSLHPGAVKNSPLHF.

This clonotype was detected a few times. CDR3 nucleotide sequence: TGCAGCGTTGGCAGGGATCGCACAGATACGCAGTATTTT. Its protein is CSVGRDRTDTQYF. The J gene is TRBJ2-3, the V gene TRBV29-1; maybe TRBD1 (5 bases). The V gene's germline CDR1 is SQVTM and CDR2 ANQGSEA. CDR3 size: 13 residues. V lost 4 bases and J lost 1, with 9 bases in between.

This clonotype was seen repeatedly, ten times or more. The chain has TRBV15 and TRBJ1-5, with D unresolved. Germline lookup yields CDR1 LNHNV and CDR2 YYDKDF (reference sequence). The CDR3 has 14 amino acids. Deletions cut 6 bases from V and 6 bases from J, with 15 bases between. The CDR3 nucleotides are TGTGCCACCAGTGATCCTGGTCCTTCTCAGCCCCAGCATTTT. Its protein product is CATSDPGPSQPQHF.

This clonotype was seen at least ten times. An end of the junction does not agree with germline; a read error may underlie this. The chain employs TRBV7-7 and TRBJ2-1; a weak D match, TRBD2 (7 bases). CDR3 length: 14 residues. The germline V gene encodes CDR1 SSHAT and CDR2 FNYEAQ (reference sequence). DNA for the CDR3: TGTGCTAGCAGCTCTAAGGGGGGGTCCAATGAGCAGTTCTTC. This translates into CASSSKGGSNEQFF. Combining the CDR3 with reference TRBV7-7 and TRBJ2-1 gives the whole variable domain GAGVSQSPRYKVTKRGQDVTLRCDPISSHATLYWYQQALGQGPEFLTYFNYEAQPDKSGLPSDRFSAERPEGSISTLTIQRTEQRDSAMYRCASSSKGGSNEQFFGPGTRLTVL.

This clonotype was seen many times. The gene calls are TRBV5-4 and TRBJ2-5, with D unclear. CDR1 SGHNT and CDR2 YYREEE come from the germline V gene (reference sequence). This CDR3 spans 18 amino acids. Trimming removed 4 bases from V and 3 bases from J, with 25 bases in between. CDR3 nucleotides: TGTGCCAGCAGCCCTACCCCTCTCGGCAGAGAATCCAAAGAGACCCAGTACTTC. This encodes CASSPTPLGRESKETQYF. The variable domain in full, with the rest retrieved from reference TRBV5-4 and TRBJ2-5, is ETGVTQSPTHLIKTRGQQVTLRCSSQSGHNTVSWYQQALGQGPQFIFQYYREEENGRGNFPPRFSGLQFPNYSSELNVNALELDDSALYLCASSPTPLGRESKETQYFGPGTRLLVL.

This clonotype was picked up many times. The chain recombines TRBV7-2 with TRBJ2-1; weak D call: TRBD2 (5 bases). The V end lost 6 bases, the J end lost 5 bases, and 23 bases lay between the germline ends. The V gene's germline CDR1 is SGHTA and CDR2 FQGNSA. This CDR3 has 17 residues. CDR3: CASSYAYLRDRNNEQFF. The DNA of the CDR3 is TGTGCCAGCAGTTACGCTTATCTCCGGGATCGGAACAATGAGCAGTTCTTC.

The rearrangement joins TRBV6-1 to TRBJ2-5; TRBD2 aligns across 11 bases. V gave up 3 bases and J gave up 2 bases; unmatched junction bases: 2. The length of the CDR3 is 15 residues. The V gene's germline CDR1 is MNHNS and CDR2 SASEGT. The CDR3 is CASSETSGDQETQYF. In DNA, the CDR3 is TGTGCCAGCAGTGAGACTAGCGGGGATCAAGAGACCCAGTACTTC.

The sample holds many counts of this clonotype. The V and J genes are TRBV7-3 and TRBJ2-5, with D possibly being TRBD2 (6 bases). CDR1 is SGHTA, CDR2 FQGTGA, per germline. There are 17 residues in the CDR3. V shed 4 bases and J shed 10 bases, with 28 bases lying between them. This CDR3 reads CASSSQTMDSRERFQYF. CDR3 in DNA: TGTGCCAGCAGCTCTCAGACCATGGACTCACGGGAGAGGTTCCAGTACTTC.

This clonotype has ten or more counts. The CDR3 sequence is CSARDPQGAGEKLFF. The CDR3 bases are TGCAGTGCTAGAGATCCCCAGGGGGCGGGGGAAAAACTGTTTTTT. V usage is TRBV20-1 and J usage is TRBJ1-4; 8 bases map to TRBD1. The CDR3 runs to 15 residues. With 0 bases clipped from V and 8 bases from J, the junction kept 8 bases outside the gene matches. The germline CDR1 and CDR2 sequences are DFQATT and SNEGSKA (reference sequence).

Comments on this clonotype: Being one base from a much bigger clone, this may be a read error. The chain uses TRBV5-1 and TRBJ2-3, with TRBD2 matching over 8 bases. The J segment lost 5 bases and the V segment lost 5 bases, leaving 10 bases of the junction unmatched. The CDR3 covers 15 residues. Germline V gene data show CDR1 as SGHRS and CDR2 as YFSETQ. The CDR3: CASSQGTSLIDTQYF. CDR3 DNA sequence: TGCGCCAGCAGTCAAGGGACTAGTTTGATAGATACGCAGTATTTT.

The rearrangement uses TRBV6-1 and TRBJ2-1; D not resolved. There are 12 residues in the CDR3. Trimming shortened V by 6 bases and J by 6 bases, and 9 bases separated the two germline ends. Looked up from germline, CDR1 is MNHNS and CDR2 is SASEGT. As DNA, the CDR3 is TGTGCCAGCAGCCGACTCTTCAATGAGCAGTTCTTC. Its protein is CASSRLFNEQFF.

Many counts were recorded for this clonotype. The rearrangement links TRBV12-3 or TRBV12-4 to TRBJ2-6; D remains unclear. This CDR3 is built from 14 residues. Trimming left V 4 bases short and J 1 base short, with 5 bases between. The CDR3 protein is CASSYTSGANVLTF. CDR3 coding DNA: TGTGCCAGCAGTTACACATCTGGGGCCAACGTCCTGACTTTC.

With regard to this clonotype: A much larger clonotype is one base distant, so this may be a read error. This chain links TRBV27 with TRBJ1-2, with a weak D call TRBD1 (6 bases). The CDR3 totals 15 residues. Germline CDR1 is MNHEY and CDR2 is SMNVEV (reference sequence). The CDR3, as DNA: TGTGTCAGCAGTCCGCGAAATATACAGGGATTTGGCTACACCTTC. This translates into CVSSPRNIQGFGYTF.

The table lists this clonotype with many counts. The J gene is TRBJ1-1, the V gene TRBV15; D call uncertain. Germline lookup yields CDR1 LNHNV and CDR2 YYDKDF (reference sequence). V dropped 1 base and J dropped 5 bases, with 17 bases sitting between them. This CDR3 has 16 residues. The CDR3 DNA sequence: TGTGCCACCAGCAGAGGGGCATCATCCTTGGAGACTGAAGCTTTCTTT. Residues: CATSRGASSLETEAFF.

This clonotype was observed many times. The chain has TRBV7-9 and TRBJ2-7, with a possible D match to TRBD2 (5 bases). Germline loops: CDR1 SEHNR, CDR2 FQNEAQ (reference sequence). This CDR3 spans 14 amino acids. Trimming removed 4 bases from V and 4 bases from J, with 14 bases in between. CDR3 protein: CASSSPGFQYEQYF. Here the CDR3 DNA reads TGTGCCAGCAGCTCCCCGGGGTTCCAGTACGAGCAGTACTTC.

The V and J genes are TRBV2 and TRBJ2-7, with no clear D. The germline CDR1 and CDR2 sequences are SNHLY and FYNNEI. V lost 9 bases and J lost 0, with 18 bases in between. This CDR3 has 15 amino acids. In nucleotides, the CDR3 is TGTGCCAGTGCCCCTGGAGATTATAACTCCTACGAGCAGTACTTC. This encodes CASAPGDYNSYEQYF.

This clonotype was seen at least ten times. The V call is TRBV6-1, the J call TRBJ2-2; D perhaps matches TRBD2 (5 bases). Germline V gene lookup returns CDR1 MNHNS and CDR2 SASEGT. The length of the CDR3 is 16 residues. Trimming removed 10 bases at V and 8 bases at J, with 26 bases between. The CDR3: CANPFDEGELSGELFF. In DNA, the CDR3 is TGTGCCAACCCTTTTGACGAGGGCGAGCTTTCGGGGGAGCTGTTTTTT.

The rearrangement joins TRBV7-2 to TRBJ1-1; D may be TRBD1 (5 bases). The CDR3 sequence is 15 residues long. The V end was cut by 7 bases, the J end by 3 bases, with 18 bases between. Germline V gene lookup returns CDR1 SGHTA and CDR2 FQGNSA. CDR3 coding DNA: TGTGCCAGCAAACATGGGTGGGGCATGGACACTGAAGCTTTCTTT. Translated: CASKHGWGMDTEAFF.

This chain links TRBV5-5 with TRBJ2-7; 10 bases map to TRBD1. The ends lost 1 base at V and 2 bases at J; junction bases unmatched: 6. Germline V lookup: CDR1 SGHKS, CDR2 YYEKEE (reference sequence). The CDR3 totals 16 residues. CDR3 DNA sequence: TGTGCCAGCAGCTTGTCCGTGGGACAGGGGCCCTACGAGCAGTACTTC. Residues: CASSLSVGQGPYEQYF.

This clonotype occurred many times. The V gene is TRBV12-3 or TRBV12-4, the J gene TRBJ1-5; D call uncertain. The germline V and J ends were trimmed by 2 bases and 3 bases, with 20 bases remaining between them. The CDR3 totals 18 residues. The CDR3 bases are TGTGCCAGCAGTTTACGCGATTGGGTCATGGGGATCAATCAGCCCCAGCATTTT. This gives the protein CASSLRDWVMGINQPQHF.

Many counts were recorded for this clonotype. The chain combines TRBV7-2 with TRBJ2-1, with unresolved D. V shed 2 bases and J shed 7 bases, with 36 bases lying between them. The CDR3 is 22 amino acids. Germline CDR1 SGHTA, CDR2 FQGNSA. The chain's CDR3 is CASSLWPASLRSIVRSDNEQFF. The CDR3 region has the DNA TGTGCCAGCAGCTTATGGCCCGCAAGCCTGCGGTCCATAGTACGTTCTGATAATGAGCAGTTCTTC.

This clonotype was detected many times. The CDR3 spells CASSLFWGMNTEAFF. The CDR3 region has the DNA TGTGCCAGCAGTTTATTTTGGGGGATGAACACTGAAGCTTTCTTT. V usage is TRBV27 and J usage is TRBJ1-1; possibly TRBD1 for D (5 bases). CDR3 length: 15 amino acids. The germline V gene has CDR1 MNHEY and CDR2 SMNVEV (reference sequence). V was shortened by 1 base and J by 0 bases, with 9 bases between the two germline ends.

There are a few counts of this clonotype. The chain combines TRBV20-1 with TRBJ1-6; 7 nucleotides line up with TRBD1. CDR3 length: 15 residues. Germline V lookup: CDR1 DFQATT, CDR2 SNEGSKA (reference sequence). Trimming removed 5 bases from V and 10 bases from J; junction bases left unmatched: 14. The CDR3: CSAPGGRDSYSPLHF. DNA for the CDR3: TGCAGTGCTCCAGGGGGTAGGGACAGTTACTCACCCCTCCACTTT.